A single sample gave rise to the 26 T cell receptor beta chains below, sequenced in a study of blood T cells in healthy people across ages. PCR was performed a second time for about 7 to 11 cycles using a sample-barcoded 5' primer and a J-beta primer mix. TCRdb independently ran MiXCR on the 5' RACE reads; one entry per CDR3 protein. The profile shows over 1,500,000 distinct CDR3 sequences, around 40% of them singletons. What was sequenced was blood. These receptor sequences come from a human donor in good health.

This sequence joins TRBV18 and TRBJ2-1, with D possibly TRBD2 on 6 matching bases. Germline values: CDR1 KGHSH, CDR2 LQKENI. V lost 0 bases and J lost 6, with 12 bases in between. CDR3 length: 15 amino acids. CDR3 nucleotide sequence: TGTGCCAGCTCACCACCTTCGGGACTGAGCAATGAGCAGTTCTTC. Translated, it gives CASSPPSGLSNEQFF.

The chain recombines TRBV6-5 with TRBJ2-1, with 10 bases lining up with TRBD1. The CDR3 has 15 residues. Unmatched junction bases numbered 12, after V lost 8 bases and J lost 8 bases. Germline lookup yields CDR1 MNHEY and CDR2 SVGAGI. The CDR3 sequence: CASGTRDRGSDEQFF. Here the CDR3 DNA reads TGTGCCAGCGGAACCCGGGACAGGGGATCTGATGAGCAGTTCTTC.

The V gene is TRBV12-3 or TRBV12-4, the J gene TRBJ2-1; 9 bases are shared with TRBD2. V was pared by 6 bases and J by 0 bases, with 6 bases of the junction left unmatched. The CDR3 runs to 16 residues. The CDR3 region has the DNA TGTGCCAGCAGATCGACGACTAGCGGCTCCTACAATGAGCAGTTCTTC. Amino acids: CASRSTTSGSYNEQFF.

The V gene is TRBV9, the J gene TRBJ1-3; D is unclear. The V and J ends lost 4 bases and 0 bases respectively, with 17 bases between them. Per the germline V gene, CDR1 is SGDLS and CDR2 is YYNGEE. CDR3 length equals 17 residues. CDR3 DNA: TGTGCCAGCAGCTCGAGCCTACAGCTCAGCTCTGGAAACACCATATATTTT. Protein product: CASSSSLQLSSGNTIYF. The whole variable domain, filled in from reference TRBV9 and TRBJ1-3, reads DSGVTQTPKHLITATGQRVTLRCSPRSGDLSVYWYQQSLDQGLQFLIQYYNGEERAKGNILERFSAQQFPDLHSELNLSSLELGDSALYFCASSSSLQLSSGNTIYFGEGSWLTVV.

The chain uses TRBV24-1 and TRBJ2-4, with 7 bases fitting TRBD1. The CDR3 totals 13 residues. CDR1 is KGHDR and CDR2 is SFDVKD in the germline V gene. The V and J ends lost 9 bases and 13 bases, in that order; junction bases with no gene match: 14. The CDR3 DNA reads as TGTGCCACCCAATCCCGGGACAGAGGGGAGCAGTACTTC. Its translation is CATQSRDRGEQYF.

This clonotype was observed a few times. This chain uses TRBV27 with TRBJ2-3; a weak D match, TRBD2 (7 bases). CDR3 size: 15 residues. CDR1 and CDR2 from the germline V gene are MNHEY and SMNVEV (reference sequence). Trimming shortened V by 2 bases and J by 7 bases, and 16 bases separated the two germline ends. Here the CDR3 reads CASSLEWGGRYTQYF. The CDR3 DNA sequence: TGTGCCAGCAGTTTAGAGTGGGGGGGCCGATATACGCAGTATTTT.

This clonotype was observed a few times. The CDR3 DNA reads as TGTGCCAGCAGCTCACGGGGACAGAAAGAGCAGTTCTTC. Translating it yields CASSSRGQKEQFF. The chain carries TRBV7-8 and TRBJ2-1, with 7 bases that match TRBD1. The ends lost 4 bases at V and 10 bases at J; junction bases unmatched: 7. The CDR3 spans 13 residues. Germline assignment: CDR1 SGHVS and CDR2 FQNEAQ.

The table lists this clonotype with a few counts. The genes are TRBV20-1 and TRBJ1-6; D unclear. V lost 4 bases and J 0 bases, leaving 16 bases between the germline ends. The length of the CDR3 is 17 residues. CDR1 DFQATT and CDR2 SNEGSKA come from the germline V gene (reference sequence). CDR3 in DNA: TGCAGTGCTATAGAGACGGATACCCTCTCCTATAATTCACCCCTCCACTTT. As protein: CSAIETDTLSYNSPLHF.

The chain carries TRBV11-3 and TRBJ2-1, with D perhaps given as TRBD1 or TRBD2 (6 bases each). The CDR3 length is 18 residues. Trimming removed 0 bases from V and 0 bases from J, with 15 bases in between. Germline CDR1 is SGHNT and CDR2 is YENEEA. CDR3 sequence reads: CASSLDEGGPSSYNEQFF. CDR3 DNA: TGTGCCAGCAGCTTAGATGAAGGGGGGCCCAGCTCCTACAATGAGCAGTTCTTC.

The gene calls are TRBV5-1 and TRBJ1-2, with D maybe TRBD1 (5 bases). The germline V gene encodes CDR1 SGHRS and CDR2 YFSETQ. Trimming left V 4 bases short and J 7 bases short, with 17 bases between. The CDR3 has 14 residues. CDR3 loop: CASSLAFGGVGYTF. CDR3 in DNA: TGCGCCAGCAGCCTGGCCTTTGGGGGGGTTGGCTACACCTTC.

The chain has TRBV7-2 and TRBJ2-5; 7 bases fit TRBD2. J gave up 6 bases and V 7 bases, and 8 bases lay outside the gene matches. The CDR3 consists of 13 residues. The V gene's germline CDR1 is SGHTA and CDR2 FQGNSA. CDR3 protein: CASTEGGVQTQYF. CDR3 coding DNA: TGTGCCAGCACCGAGGGAGGGGTCCAGACCCAGTACTTC.

This chain connects TRBV4-3 to TRBJ2-1; D not resolved. V lost 0 bases and J 2 bases, leaving 11 bases between the germline ends. The germline gives CDR1 LGHNA, CDR2 YSLEER. CDR3 length: 16 amino acids. The CDR3, as DNA: TGCGCCAGCAGCCAAGACTGGGTAGATACCTACAATGAGCAGTTCTTC. Its protein product is CASSQDWVDTYNEQFF.

This clonotype was detected a few times. The rearrangement uses TRBV4-3 and TRBJ2-7, with D possibly called TRBD1 or TRBD2 (5 bases each). Looked up from germline, CDR1 is LGHNA and CDR2 is YSLEER. Trimming stripped 4 bases from V and 2 bases from J, with 18 bases between. The CDR3 loop spans 16 amino acids. Here the CDR3 reads CASSRDTAPGPYEQYF. CDR3 nucleotides: TGCGCCAGCAGCCGAGATACGGCCCCGGGGCCCTACGAGCAGTACTTC.

This clonotype was seen only a few times. The rearrangement joins TRBV5-1 to TRBJ2-1, with TRBD1 matching 8 bases. V trimming: 1 base; J trimming: 1 base; junction bases outside the gene matches: 4. From germline, CDR1 is SGHRS and CDR2 YFSETQ. This CDR3 region has 16 residues. This CDR3 reads CASSLLGQESYNEQFF. In DNA, the CDR3 is TGCGCCAGCAGCTTGCTGGGACAGGAATCCTACAATGAGCAGTTCTTC.

This clonotype was counted between two and nine times. The chain employs TRBV28 and TRBJ1-1; D is undetermined. CDR1 and CDR2 (germline): MDHEN, SYDVKM. Trimming left V 3 bases short and J 9 bases short, with 11 bases between. The CDR3 is 12 residues long. For the CDR3, the DNA is TGTGCCAGCAGTTTTACCAGTCAGAAAGCTTTCTTT. This sequence encodes CASSFTSQKAFF.

The chain joins TRBV3-1 to TRBJ1-1; 7 positions agree with TRBD1. Germline CDR1 reads LGHDT; CDR2 reads YNNKEL (reference sequence). The CDR3 extends over 14 amino acids. The trim removed 4 bases at V and 5 bases at J, leaving 7 bases unmatched. CDR3 sequence reads: CASSRTGVGTEAFF. CDR3 in DNA: TGTGCCAGCAGCCGAACAGGGGTGGGGACTGAAGCTTTCTTT. Combining the CDR3 with reference TRBV3-1 and TRBJ1-1 gives the whole variable domain DTAVSQTPKYLVTQMGNDKSIKCEQNLGHDTMYWYKQDSKKFLKIMFSYNNKELIINETVPNRFSPKSPDKAHLNLHINSLELGDSAVYFCASSRTGVGTEAFFGQGTRLTVV.

The CDR3 sequence is CSARDVTSSSTDTQYF. CDR3 DNA sequence: TGCAGTGCTAGAGATGTAACGAGCTCTAGCACAGATACGCAGTATTTT. The chain is built from TRBV20-1 and TRBJ2-3; no reliable D call. Germline V gives CDR1 DFQATT, CDR2 SNEGSKA (reference sequence). The germline V and J ends were trimmed by 0 bases and 0 bases, with 13 bases remaining between them. CDR3 length: 16 amino acids.

V is TRBV6-2 or TRBV6-3 and J is TRBJ2-3, with a tentative D call TRBD2 (6 bases). V shed 9 bases and J shed 1 base, with 11 bases lying between them. Germline V gene lookup returns CDR1 MNHEY and CDR2 SVGEGT. The CDR3 contains 13 residues. CDR3 DNA: TGTGCCAGGCGGGACTCCGGCACAGATACGCAGTATTTT. Translated: CARRDSGTDTQYF.

The CDR3 region is CASSLATGDYNEQFF. CDR3 sequence (DNA): TGTGCCAGCAGCCTGGCAACGGGGGACTACAATGAGCAGTTCTTC. The chain uses TRBV7-2 and TRBJ2-1, with D maybe TRBD2 (6 bases). The CDR3 has 15 amino acids. CDR1 and CDR2 from the germline V gene are SGHTA and FQGNSA. The V gene lost 5 bases and the J gene lost 3 bases, with 14 bases spanning the gap.

The rearrangement uses TRBV4-1 and TRBJ1-5; 10 bases are a match to TRBD1. There are 19 residues in the CDR3. J gave up 7 bases and V 2 bases, and 17 bases lay outside the gene matches. Germline CDR1 reads MGHRA; CDR2 reads YSYEKL. The CDR3 reads CASSQLQLPGQGILQPQHF. CDR3 nucleotide sequence: TGCGCCAGCAGCCAACTCCAACTGCCGGGACAGGGGATCCTACAGCCCCAGCATTTT.

The chain links TRBV6-5 to TRBJ2-5; no clear D gene. There are 11 residues in the CDR3. V shed 7 bases and J shed 11 bases, with 14 bases lying between them. Germline V gene data show CDR1 as MNHEY and CDR2 as SVGAGI. The CDR3 region is CASKGYNEQYF. CDR3 bases: TGTGCCAGCAAGGGCTACAATGAGCAGTACTTC.

The CDR3 sequence is CASRPGGGNTEAFF. CDR3 nucleotides: TGTGCCAGCAGACCCGGTGGAGGGAACACTGAAGCTTTCTTT. The V gene is TRBV12-3 or TRBV12-4, the J gene TRBJ1-1; D is uncertain. This CDR3 contains 14 residues. V was trimmed by 6 bases and J by 1 base, leaving 12 bases between them.

The chain uses TRBV11-2 and TRBJ2-1; TRBD1 is a possible D gene (5 bases). This CDR3 spans 11 amino acids. Trimming took 6 bases from V and 8 from J, leaving 8 bases between them. From germline, CDR1 is SGHAT and CDR2 FQNNGV. The CDR3 nucleotides are TGTGCCAGCAGGTTGGGGCATGAGCAGTTCTTC. Its translation: CASRLGHEQFF.

This sequence joins TRBV20-1 and TRBJ2-1; D might be TRBD2 (6 bases). CDR1 is DFQATT and CDR2 is SNEGSKA in the germline V gene (reference sequence). With 2 bases removed from V and 9 bases from J, the gap between germline ends came to 14 bases. CDR3 length: 13 residues. CDR3: CSARLALAGEQFF. In DNA, the CDR3 is TGCAGTGCTAGACTAGCGCTAGCCGGTGAGCAGTTCTTC.

This clonotype was observed at least ten times. The chain combines TRBV20-1 with TRBJ2-1; maybe TRBD2 (5 bases). Per germline, CDR1 DFQATT and CDR2 SNEGSKA (reference sequence). CDR3 length: 13 amino acids. The V gene lost 6 bases and the J gene lost 1 base, with 10 bases spanning the gap. The CDR3 here is CSAPRGSYNEQFF. CDR3 coding DNA: TGCAGTGCCCCACGGGGATCCTACAATGAGCAGTTCTTC.

The chain links TRBV10-3 to TRBJ2-3; 9 bases align to TRBD1. Germline V lookup: CDR1 ENHRY, CDR2 SYGVKD. This CDR3 comprises 15 residues. Germline trimming cut 7 bases from V and 3 bases from J; bases unmatched to any gene: 8. The CDR3 region is CAINPGTGWTDTQYF. The CDR3 region has the DNA TGTGCCATCAACCCCGGGACAGGGTGGACAGATACGCAGTATTTT.